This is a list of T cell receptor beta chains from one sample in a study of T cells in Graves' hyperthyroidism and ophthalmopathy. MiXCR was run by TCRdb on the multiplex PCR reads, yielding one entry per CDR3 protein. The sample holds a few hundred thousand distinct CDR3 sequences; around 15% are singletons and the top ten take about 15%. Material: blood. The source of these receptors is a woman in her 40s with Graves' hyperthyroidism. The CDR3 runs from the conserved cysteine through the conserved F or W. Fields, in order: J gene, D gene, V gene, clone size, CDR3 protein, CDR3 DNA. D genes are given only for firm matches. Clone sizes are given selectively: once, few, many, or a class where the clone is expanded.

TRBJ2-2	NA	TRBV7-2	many	CASSLGPRGNTGELFF	TGTGCCAGCAGCTTGGGTCCACGCGGGAACACCGGGGAGCTGTTTTTT
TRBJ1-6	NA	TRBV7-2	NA	CASSSYTENNSPLHF	TGTGCCAGCAGCTCCTACACGGAGAATAATTCACCCCTCCACTTT
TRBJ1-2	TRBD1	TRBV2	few	CARNRRTGTNYGYTF	TGTGCCAGAAACAGGCGGACAGGAACGAACTATGGCTACACCTTC
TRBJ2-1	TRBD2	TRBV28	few	CASDAGTSGREEQFF	TGTGCCAGCGACGCCGGGACTAGCGGGAGGGAGGAGCAGTTCTTC
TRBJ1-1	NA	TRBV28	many	CASSRPNTEAFF	TGTGCCAGCAGCCGACCCAACACTGAAGCTTTCTTT
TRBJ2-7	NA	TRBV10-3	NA	CAISEQNGPNEQYF	TGTGCCATCAGTGAGCAGAACGGGCCCAACGAGCAGTACTTC
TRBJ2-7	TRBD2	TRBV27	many	CASSLHGLAGTYEQYF	TGTGCCAGCAGTCTACACGGACTAGCGGGAACCTACGAGCAGTACTTC
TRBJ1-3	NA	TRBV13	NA	CASSSGEESGNTIYF	TGTGCCAGCAGCTCGGGAGAAGAATCTGGAAACACCATATATTTT
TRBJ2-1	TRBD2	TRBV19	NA	CASSMRTSGRGNEQFF	TGTGCCAGTAGTATGCGGACTAGCGGGAGGGGGAATGAGCAGTTCTTC
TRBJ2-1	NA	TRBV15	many	CATSRDYGDEQFF	TGTGCCACCAGCAGAGATTACGGTGATGAGCAGTTCTTC
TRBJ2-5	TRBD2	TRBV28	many	CASSFLPALGGVFKETQYF	TGTGCCAGCAGTTTCCTCCCCGCTTTGGGAGGGGTATTCAAGGAGACCCAGTACTTC
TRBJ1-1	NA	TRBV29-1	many	CSVTSARKPEAFF	TGCAGCGTTACTTCGGCCAGGAAGCCTGAAGCTTTCTTT
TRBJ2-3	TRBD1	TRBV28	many	CASTPRGQGFTDTQYF	TGTGCCAGCACTCCACGGGGACAGGGTTTTACAGATACGCAGTATTTT
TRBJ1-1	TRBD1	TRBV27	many	CASSPGQGGLNTEAFF	TGTGCCAGCAGTCCAGGACAGGGTGGGTTGAACACTGAAGCTTTCTTT
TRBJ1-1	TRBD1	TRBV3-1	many	CASSQVEGASEAFF	TGTGCCAGCAGCCAAGTTGAGGGGGCTTCTGAAGCTTTCTTT
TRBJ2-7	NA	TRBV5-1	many	CASYPGSTGSYEQYF	TGCGCCAGCTACCCGGGTTCGACAGGCTCCTACGAGCAGTACTTC
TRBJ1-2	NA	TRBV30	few	CAWSALPSGYGYTF	TGTGCCTGGAGCGCTTTACCCTCTGGCTATGGCTACACCTTC
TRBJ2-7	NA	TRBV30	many	CAWRPLQSTYEQYF	TGTGCCTGGAGGCCCCTCCAGAGCACCTACGAGCAGTACTTC